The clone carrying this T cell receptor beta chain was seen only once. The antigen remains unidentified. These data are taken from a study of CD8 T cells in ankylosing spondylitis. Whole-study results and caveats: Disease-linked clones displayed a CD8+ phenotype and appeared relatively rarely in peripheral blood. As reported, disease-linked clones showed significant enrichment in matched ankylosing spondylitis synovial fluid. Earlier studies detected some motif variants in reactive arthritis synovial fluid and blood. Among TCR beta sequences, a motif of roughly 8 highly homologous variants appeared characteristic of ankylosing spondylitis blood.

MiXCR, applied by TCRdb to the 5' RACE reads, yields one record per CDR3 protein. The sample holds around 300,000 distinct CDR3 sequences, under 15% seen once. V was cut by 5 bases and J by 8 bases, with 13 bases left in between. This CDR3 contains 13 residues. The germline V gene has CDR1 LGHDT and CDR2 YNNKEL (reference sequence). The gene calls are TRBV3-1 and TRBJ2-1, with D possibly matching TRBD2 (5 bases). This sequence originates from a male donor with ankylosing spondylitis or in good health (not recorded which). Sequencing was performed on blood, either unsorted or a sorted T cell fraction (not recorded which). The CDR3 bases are TGTGCCAGCAGCTCCACTAGGGCCGATGAGCAGTTCTTC. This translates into CASSSTRADEQFF.